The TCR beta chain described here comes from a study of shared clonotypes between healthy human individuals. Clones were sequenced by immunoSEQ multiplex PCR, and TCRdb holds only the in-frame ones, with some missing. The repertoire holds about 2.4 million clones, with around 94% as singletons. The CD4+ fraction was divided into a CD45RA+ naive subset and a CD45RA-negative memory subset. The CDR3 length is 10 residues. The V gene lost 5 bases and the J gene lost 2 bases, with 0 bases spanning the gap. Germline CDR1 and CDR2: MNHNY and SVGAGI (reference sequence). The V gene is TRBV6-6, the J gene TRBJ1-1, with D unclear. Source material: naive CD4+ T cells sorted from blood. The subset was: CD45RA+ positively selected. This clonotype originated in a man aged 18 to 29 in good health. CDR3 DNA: TGTGCCAGCAGTAACACTGAAGCTTTCTTT. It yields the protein CASSNTEAFF.